This T cell receptor beta chain originates from a study of T cells after posttransplantation cyclophosphamide. Assay: immunoSEQ multiplex PCR; the TCRdb copy retains only in-frame clones and omits some. The sample contains 20,000 to 25,000 clones, none of them singletons. The CDR3 totals 14 residues. The germline CDR1 and CDR2 sequences are SSHAT and FNYEAQ (reference sequence). Regarding the study as a whole: Blood and skin or GI T cell repertoires showed limited TRB overlap.

This clone has ten or more counts. The antigen is not known. One junction end does not reproduce the germline sequence, and a read error may be involved. J is TRBJ1-1 and V is TRBV7-7; D call uncertain. This receptor was taken from a woman in her fifties or sixties in good health, CMV-negative, and a related stem cell transplant donor. The specimen was PBMCs. CDR3 coding DNA: TGTGCTAGCAGCCTGAGAGTGGGAGACACTGAAGCTTTCTTT. Protein: CASSLRVGDTEAFF.